Listed below are T cell receptor beta chains from one sample, sequenced in a study of T cells in tumors after PD-1 blockade. Some clones are missing from TCRdb's copy, which holds only in-frame ones; the method was immunoSEQ multiplex PCR. The data show about 33,000 clones, around 80% seen once. The specimen was PBMCs, collected before anti-PD-1 treatment. Receptors originate from a human donor with basal cell carcinoma. CDR3s leave out the opening cysteine and the closing phenylalanine or tryptophan.

v_gene	j_gene	CDR3aa
TRBV2	TRBJ2-7	ASSEALEVNFRDRFYEQY
TRBV27	TRBJ1-6	ASSLVGGGSNSPLH
TRBV3-1/TRBV3-2	TRBJ2-7	ASSSGLATPYEQY
TRBV7-2	TRBJ2-7	ASSSQPVYEQY
TRBV4-2	TRBJ2-7	ASSQDKPASYEQY
TRBV7-2	TRBJ2-3	ASSLALGVDTQY
TRBV2	TRBJ2-2	ASSEGGGELF
TRBV28	TRBJ1-5	ASNPLAGGNQPQH
TRBV7-6	TRBJ2-7	ASSLAGGEQY
TRBV3-1/TRBV3-2	TRBJ1-4	ASSQDRTFATNEKLF
TRBV5-6	TRBJ2-7	ASSHRVEYEQY
TRBV19	TRBJ1-5	ASSLGRSQPQH
TRBV5-1	TRBJ1-1	ASSSWTGVRNTEAF
TRBV29-1	TRBJ2-1	SVDSVLAGSYNEQF
TRBV14	TRBJ1-1	ASSPLGGDTEAF
TRBV7-2	TRBJ1-3	ASSLGWAVSGNTIY
TRBV7-2	TRBJ1-1	ASSLGGAQINTGAF
TRBV5-1	TRBJ2-3	ASSLSLRPSTDTQY
TRBV29-1	TRBJ2-1	SVEDREYEQF
TRBV9	TRBJ2-3	ASSPWGVEGSPDTQY
TRBV9	TRBJ1-2	ASSVGGQQYGYT
TRBV6-5	TRBJ1-1	ASNLGAGVGEAF
TRBV4-3	TRBJ1-5	ASSQEWHANQPQH
TRBV7-8	TRBJ1-1	ASSSPTGAGTEAF
TRBV7-3	TRBJ2-1	ASSLGTSGRGVEQF
TRBV9	TRBJ2-1	ASSVVGAGTGNEQF
TRBV9	TRBJ1-1	ASSRESNTEAF
TRBV27	TRBJ2-3	ASSLSGGPTDTQY
TRBV9	TRBJ2-2	ASSVVAGANTGELF
TRBV6-6	TRBJ2-2	ASSAPGRPNGELF
TRBV21-1	TRBJ1-5	ASSPRTETFYSNQPQH
TRBV27	TRBJ1-2	ASSLQGGMSYGYT
TRBV7-6	TRBJ2-5	ASSYGVQETQY
TRBV18	TRBJ1-1	ASSLEMDTEAF
TRBV12-5	TRBJ2-1	ASGLSGASNNEQF
TRBV7-9	TRBJ1-2	ASSPSRTGDAYGYT
TRBV5-6	TRBJ1-5	ASSLVGYSNQPQH
TRBV4-3	TRBJ2-3	ASSQTTAGGSDTQY
TRBV18	TRBJ1-5	ASSPTKGRQPQH
TRBV4-2	TRBJ2-7	ASSQDLLDPYEQY
TRBV4-3	TRBJ1-1	ASSQDVPPGLTNTEAF
TRBV9	TRBJ2-5	ASSAGLVGAQETQY
TRBV5-4	TRBJ1-1	ASSLKGGGTEAF
TRBV27	TRBJ2-1	ASSLRTSLPYNEQF
TRBV6-2/TRBV6-3	TRBJ2-7	ASSYRRGGQLFYEQY
TRBV10-3	TRBJ2-7	AISDPGQRDEQY
TRBV20-1	TRBJ2-6	SASWGRAGANVLT
TRBV5-6	TRBJ2-3	ASSSQGGLPDTQY
TRBV7-9	TRBJ2-3	ASSLTDTQY
TRBV6-5	TRBJ2-3	ASSASRSPGDTQY
TRBV7-2	TRBJ1-2	ASSSYGINYGYT
TRBV6-5	TRBJ1-2	ASSYFLDGADGYT
TRBV11-3	TRBJ2-7	ASSPPGNGYEQY
TRBV3-1/TRBV3-2	TRBJ1-2	ASTAGGQRGYT
TRBV11-2	TRBJ2-3	ASSLEGRFRGDPFADTQY